This TCR beta chain was captured in a study of blood T cell repertoires in COVID-19. Study at large: Italy, Spain and the United States were the sources of the convalescent and acute COVID-19 samples.

This clone has just a few counts. Per the germline V gene, CDR1 is KGHSH and CDR2 is LQKENI. The CDR3 runs to 15 residues. V gave up 1 base and J gave up 4 bases, with 11 bases separating them. Living in about two dozen US areas, the participants were between roughly 18 and 89 years of age. Under the authors' procedure: Amplification with reference gene primers provided the estimates of nucleated cell counts. The data were produced by immunoSEQ multiplex PCR, yet TCRdb's version contains in-frame clones alone and is incomplete. That table gives V, J and clone size, and the DNA gave D and trimming. The sample has roughly 200,000 clones, about nine tenths seen once.

The chain recombines TRBV18 with TRBJ2-1; no firm D call. The specimen sequenced was PBMCs or T cells enriched from blood (not recorded which). This TCR derives from a woman in her 30s who had recovered from COVID-19. The CDR3 DNA sequence: TGTGCCAGCTCACCACGGGCAGGCGAGTACAATGAGCAGTTCTTC. Translated: CASSPRAGEYNEQFF.